Each of the 20 T cell receptor beta chains below was sequenced from the same sample in a study of graft-versus-host responses after intestinal transplantation (dated by TCRdb to about 2021). Antigens for these TCRs are unknown. The sample's time point label, decoded: cells obtained before transplantation from donor or recipient. Libraries were constructed by the immunoSEQ multiplex PCR assay. TCRdb holds this immuneACCESS table with in-frame rearrangements only. Some clones are missing; in checked studies, unresolved V genes explain under half, and the rest has no known cause. The sample records around 24,000 clones, about four fifths of which are singletons. The ten largest make up 0.8% to 0.95% of the sample. The sample consisted of unstimulated CD8+ T cells sorted from spleen or lymph node cells, taken before transplant. These receptors originate from a human donor who was the organ donor for an intestinal transplant.

The gene calls are TRBV10-1 and TRBJ2-1, with D possibly matching TRBD1 (6 bases). The ends were cut back, 3 bases at V and 7 bases at J, with 10 bases in the middle. Germline assignment: CDR1 WNHNN and CDR2 SYGVQD (reference sequence). This CDR3 is 13 amino acids long. The CDR3 spells CASSEGTPNEQFF. In nucleotides, the CDR3 is TGCGCCAGCAGTGAAGGGACACCAAATGAGCAGTTCTTC.

The J gene is TRBJ1-1, the V gene TRBV4-1, with 10 bases that match TRBD1. The V and J ends lost 4 bases and 1 base, in that order; junction bases with no gene match: 3. The CDR3 runs 15 residues. Germline values: CDR1 MGHRA, CDR2 YSYEKL. CDR3: CASSLRQGANTEAFF. CDR3 coding DNA: TGCGCCAGCAGCCTACGACAGGGGGCGAACACTGAAGCTTTCTTT.

This chain uses TRBV11-2 with TRBJ2-7; TRBD1 matches 8 bases. Germline loops: CDR1 SGHAT, CDR2 FQNNGV. V was clipped by 4 bases and J by 2 bases; unmatched bases: 4. CDR3 length: 14 residues. CDR3 in DNA: TGTGCCAGCAGCTACGGGACAGGTACCTACGAGCAGTACTTC. Translated, it gives CASSYGTGTYEQYF.

The CDR3 region is CASSLYSLSGQFF. The DNA of the CDR3 is TGTGCCAGCAGCTTATACTCCCTGTCTGGGCAGTTCTTC. This chain connects TRBV13 to TRBJ2-1, with D hard to call. Deletions cut 2 bases from V and 12 bases from J, with 14 bases between. Looked up from germline, CDR1 is PRHDT and CDR2 is FYEKMQ (reference sequence). The CDR3 totals 13 residues.

The rearrangement joins TRBV25-1 to TRBJ1-2; D uncertain. This CDR3 has 14 amino acids. Germline lookup yields CDR1 MGHDK and CDR2 SYGVNS. V lost 1 base and J 7 bases, leaving 13 bases between the germline ends. This chain's CDR3 is CASSESGVAAGYTF. The CDR3 bases are TGTGCCAGCAGTGAATCGGGAGTCGCAGCTGGCTACACCTTC.

The rearrangement links TRBV11-2 to TRBJ1-1; no clear D. V shed 5 bases and J shed 4 bases, with 11 bases lying between them. This CDR3 spans 13 amino acids. Germline loops: CDR1 SGHAT, CDR2 FQNNGV. In DNA, the CDR3 is TGTGCCAGCAGCCCTAGGGCGGTCACTGAAGCTTTCTTT. Translation gives CASSPRAVTEAFF.

The V gene is TRBV19, the J gene TRBJ2-1, with 9 bases that match TRBD2. This CDR3 is 15 amino acids long. J lost 6 bases, V lost 1 base, and 4 bases had no gene match. CDR1 is LNHDA, CDR2 SQIVND, per germline (reference sequence). The chain's CDR3 is CASSIVSGSPNEQFF. DNA of the CDR3: TGTGCCAGTAGTATAGTTAGCGGGAGCCCCAATGAGCAGTTCTTC.

V and J are TRBV7-9 and TRBJ1-2; 7 bases align to TRBD1. V trimming: 1 base; J trimming: 5 bases; junction bases outside the gene matches: 7. Looked up from germline, CDR1 is SEHNR and CDR2 is FQNEAQ (reference sequence). This CDR3 has 15 residues. In DNA, the CDR3 is TGTGCCAGCAGCTTAGGTACAGGGGTGGAGTATGGCTACACCTTC. Protein: CASSLGTGVEYGYTF.

This sequence joins TRBV27 and TRBJ1-1, with TRBD1 as a possible D gene (6 bases). The germline V gene has CDR1 MNHEY and CDR2 SMNVEV (reference sequence). CDR3 length: 14 amino acids. V lost 4 bases and J 4 bases, leaving 13 bases between the germline ends. CDR3 amino acids: CASSSLGGSTEAFF. The CDR3 DNA sequence: TGTGCCAGCAGTTCTCTAGGGGGGAGCACTGAAGCTTTCTTT.

This chain uses TRBV9 with TRBJ2-7; D not certain. The CDR3 extends over 11 amino acids. V lost 3 bases and J lost 6, with 7 bases in between. Germline loops: CDR1 SGDLS, CDR2 YYNGEE. CDR3 sequence reads: CASSAQCEQYF. CDR3 bases: TGTGCCAGCAGCGCACAGTGCGAGCAGTACTTC.

This clone was detected only once. The CDR3 reads CASSGVVGLVRNIQYF. The CDR3 DNA follows: TGTGCCAGCAGTGGGGTAGTAGGCCTAGTCAGAAACATTCAGTACTTC. This chain links TRBV2 with TRBJ2-4; D remains ambiguous. CDR1 is SNHLY and CDR2 is FYNNEI in the germline V gene. CDR3 length equals 16 residues. The germline V and J ends were trimmed by 4 bases and 6 bases, with 19 bases remaining between them.

V is TRBV4-3 and J is TRBJ2-5; the match to TRBD2 covers 8 bases. Germline V gives CDR1 LGHNA, CDR2 YSLEER. Trimming took 0 bases from V and 4 from J; bases not matched to a gene: 10. This CDR3 region has 17 residues. The CDR3 spells CASSQDGSGGGRETQYF. The CDR3 DNA reads as TGCGCCAGCAGCCAAGATGGCAGCGGGGGCGGGAGAGAGACCCAGTACTTC.

V is TRBV11-3 and J is TRBJ2-1; 9 nucleotides match TRBD2. The CDR3 is 16 amino acids. The germline CDR1 and CDR2 sequences are SGHNT and YENEEA. The trim removed 0 bases at V and 5 bases at J, leaving 5 bases unmatched. This CDR3 is CASSLDAGGDHNEQFF. The CDR3 nucleotides are TGTGCCAGCAGCTTAGATGCGGGAGGGGATCACAATGAGCAGTTCTTC.

The V and J genes are TRBV7-9 and TRBJ1-1; no clear D. V lost 6 bases and J lost 5, with 10 bases in between. The CDR3 sequence is 12 residues long. CDR1 and CDR2 from the germline V gene are SEHNR and FQNEAQ (reference sequence). CDR3 in amino acids: CASSPGKTEAFF. CDR3 DNA: TGTGCCAGCAGTCCCGGGAAGACTGAAGCTTTCTTT.

The chain links TRBV6-5 to TRBJ2-7, with 13 positions matching TRBD2. Trimming took 4 bases from V and 4 from J; bases not matched to a gene: 1. The length of the CDR3 is 14 residues. Germline V gene sequence: CDR1 MNHEY, CDR2 SVGAGI. Here the CDR3 DNA reads TGTGCCAGCAGTTTGGGACTAGCGGGATACGAGCAGTACTTC. Encoded protein: CASSLGLAGYEQYF.

This clone was found once. The chain uses TRBV27 and TRBJ2-2; D not resolved. The ends were cut back, 1 base at V and 7 bases at J, with 4 bases in the middle. This CDR3 has 12 amino acids. Germline V CDR1 and CDR2: MNHEY, SMNVEV (reference sequence). The CDR3 is CASSLLGGELFF. The CDR3 DNA sequence: TGTGCCAGCAGTTTATTGGGCGGGGAGCTGTTTTTT.

This clone showed up just once. This chain joins TRBV5-4 and TRBJ2-1; D gene unclear. The V gene's germline CDR1 is SGHNT and CDR2 YYREEE (reference sequence). The CDR3 extends over 13 amino acids. V dropped 2 bases and J dropped 10 bases, with 13 bases sitting between them. CDR3 nucleotide sequence: TGTGCCAGCAGCTTCGGCTCCTTCGGAGAGCAGTTCTTC. Encoded protein: CASSFGSFGEQFF.

This clone was counted a few times. The chain joins TRBV27 to TRBJ2-7, with TRBD2 matching 12 bases. Germline assignment: CDR1 MNHEY and CDR2 SMNVEV (reference sequence). CDR3 length equals 15 residues. J lost 6 bases, V lost 3 bases, and 6 bases had no gene match. CDR3 amino acids: CASSLTSGSQGEQYF. The CDR3 nucleotides are TGTGCCAGCAGTTTGACTAGCGGGAGTCAGGGCGAGCAGTACTTC.

The rearrangement links TRBV30 to TRBJ1-1; 9 bases are shared with TRBD1. V lost 1 base and J lost 4; bases outside the gene matches: 7. Germline V gene data show CDR1 as GTSNPN and CDR2 as SVGIG (reference sequence). The CDR3 length is 15 residues. CDR3 sequence: CAWSDFTGGLTEAFF. CDR3 nucleotides: TGTGCCTGGAGTGACTTTACAGGGGGCCTCACTGAAGCTTTCTTT.

This clone is a singleton in its sample. The gene calls are TRBV2 and TRBJ1-2; the D gene is possibly TRBD1 (6 bases). This CDR3 spans 14 amino acids. Germline-derived CDR1 and CDR2 are SNHLY and FYNNEI. Trimming cost V 4 bases and J 5 bases, with 14 bases left between them. In DNA form, the CDR3 reads TGTGCCAGCAGTGGTGGGGACACCGGTTATGGCTACACCTTC. The encoded protein is CASSGGDTGYGYTF.